The 17 T cell receptor delta chains below come from one sample, sequenced in a study of gamma delta lymphoproliferative disorders and STAT genes. TCRdb re-processed the multiplex PCR reads via CATT. Among about 930 delta-chain clones listed, roughly 1.4% were seen once. The receptor sequences were amplified from genomic DNA of peripheral blood mononuclear cells. The sample taken for sequencing was blood. These receptors came from a human donor in good health.

The table lists this clone with a few counts. This DNA translates differently at residue 5 from the TCRdb protein, which is that of a much larger clone; a read error is likely, and the protein shown is the DNA's own translation. The chain couples TRDV1 to TRDJ1; TRDD3 agrees at 12 bases. Germline CDR1 is TSWWSYY and CDR2 is QGS. The trim removed 4 bases at V and 2 bases at J, leaving 17 bases unmatched. This CDR3 spans 20 amino acids. This chain's CDR3 is CALGVPSFGLGDTRTDKLIF. The CDR3 region has the DNA TGTGCTCTTGGGGTCCCATCCTTCGGTCTGGGGGATACGCGAACCGATAAACTCATCTTT.

A word on this clone: The protein TCRdb gives is from a much larger clone and does not agree with this DNA's translation at residue 10, likely a read error; the protein shown here comes from the DNA. The chain carries TRDV1 and TRDJ1; 9 nucleotides align to TRDD3. V shed 5 bases, J shed 0 bases, and the junction held 28 bases outside the gene matches. The CDR3 runs 23 residues. Germline V CDR1 and CDR2: TSWWSYY, QGS. The CDR3 DNA sequence: TGTGCTCTTGGGAGACCTAGAAGCTATTTCCACCTGGACGGGGGATACTACACCGATAAACTCATCTTT. The encoded protein is CALGRPRSYFHLDGGYYTDKLIF.

The sample holds a few counts of this clone. TCRdb's entry gives the protein of a much larger clone, which mismatches this DNA's translation at residue 3, likely from a read error; the protein reported here is translated from the DNA. This rearrangement joins TRDV1 to TRDJ1; 7 bases line up with TRDD3. Per the germline V gene, CDR1 is TSWWSYY and CDR2 is QGS. This CDR3 comprises 17 residues. CDR3 protein: CAPGDRAETGDTDKLIF. In DNA form, the CDR3 reads TGTGCTCCTGGGGACCGGGCCGAAACTGGGGACACCGATAAACTCATCTTT.

No V gene was called here, but the J gene is TRDJ1; the D call TRDD3 from the table was never checked on the DNA. The CDR3 is 18 residues long. This CDR3 is CACDTVVRGDLNTDKLIF. CDR3 sequence (DNA): TGTGCCTGTGACACGGTAGTTAGGGGGGATCTCAACACCGATAAACTCATCTTT.

Concerning this clone: A read error is likely here: a far larger clone is one base away. Other DNA sequences within the sample encode an identical CDR3. The chain links TRDV2 to TRDJ1, with D hard to call. The germline V gene encodes CDR1 GEAIGNYY and CDR2 EKD. CDR3 size: 14 residues. This CDR3 is CACDTVGPTDKLIF. In nucleotides, the CDR3 is TGTGCTTGTGACACCGTAGGTCCTACCGATAAACTCATCTTT.

By share, this clone counts as medium-sized (0.01 to 0.1%). With a far larger clone one base away, a read error is the likely cause. The chain couples TRDV1 to TRDJ1; 8 nucleotides line up with TRDD3. The CDR3 spans 20 residues. V lost 5 bases and J lost 2; bases outside the gene matches: 22. Germline V gene data show CDR1 as TSWWSYY and CDR2 as QGS. The chain's CDR3 is CALGLTWALGGDRVTDKLIF. DNA for the CDR3: TGTGCTCTTGGGTTAACCTGGGCACTGGGGGGAGATAGAGTGACCGATAAACTCATCTTT.

In regard to this clone: Since a far larger clone is one base different, this is likely a read error. In the same sample, other DNA sequences code for this CDR3. The chain combines TRDV1 with TRDJ1; 9 bases map to TRDD2. The germline V gene has CDR1 TSWWSYY and CDR2 QGS. V shed 4 bases and J 8 bases; nucleotides not matched to a gene: 20. The CDR3 is made up of 18 amino acids. In DNA, the CDR3 is TGTGCTCTTGGGGCCGAAAGGCCTTCCTACTTTGTACTGGTGAAACTCATCTTT. Protein sequence: CALGAERPSYFVLVKLIF.

This clone was seen more than once but under ten times. This probably arose from a read error, given a far larger clone one base away. The sample has other DNA sequences that encode this CDR3 too. This CDR3 is CALGERRGFLKYTDKLIF. The CDR3 region has the DNA TGTGCTCTTGGGGAAAGAAGAGGGTTCCTTAAGTACACCGATAAACTCATTTTT. The J gene is TRDJ1, the V gene TRDV1; possibly TRDD2 for D (5 bases). Germline V lookup: CDR1 TSWWSYY, CDR2 QGS. The CDR3 consists of 18 residues.

This clone rates as medium-sized. TCRdb has a much larger clone's protein, which differs at residue 8 from the translation of this DNA, likely because of a read error; what is shown is the protein translated from the DNA. The chain recombines TRDV2 with TRDJ1; no clear D gene. The CDR3 extends over 19 amino acids. Trimming took 3 bases from V and 0 from J, leaving 25 bases between them. The germline gives CDR1 GEAIGNYY, CDR2 EKD. CDR3 sequence: CACDPLRSGTRSYTDKLIF. The CDR3 nucleotides are TGTGCCTGTGACCCGCTTCGGTCAGGTACTCGTTCATACACCGATAAACTCATCTTT.

This clone has ten or more counts. This DNA translates differently at residue 5 from the TCRdb protein, which is that of a much larger clone; a read error is likely, and the protein shown is the DNA's own translation. The rearrangement joins TRAV29/DV5 to TRDJ1; possibly TRDD3 for D (6 bases). Germline CDR1 reads NSMFDY; CDR2 reads ISSIKDK. V lost 0 bases to trimming and J lost 2 bases, with 26 bases between them. The CDR3 has 19 residues. The CDR3 sequence is CAASVSLRVGAPGTDKLIF. The CDR3 DNA reads as TGTGCAGCAAGCGTCAGCCTACGGGTGGGGGCCCCCGGGACCGATAAACTCATCTTT.

This clone appeared many times. TCRdb shows a much larger clone's protein in place of this DNA's translation, and the two differ at residue 8, likely through a read error; the protein shown is translated from the DNA. The J gene is TRDJ1, the V gene TRDV3; 11 positions agree with TRDD3. Unmatched junction bases numbered 24, after V lost 5 bases and J lost 1 base. CDR3 length: 20 amino acids. Germline loops: CDR1 TVYSNPD, CDR2 GDNSRS (reference sequence). The CDR3 sequence: CAAWEFPEVGDTSFTDKLIF. The CDR3 DNA is TGTGCCGCCTGGGAATTCCCAGAGGTGGGGGATACGTCTTTCACCGATAAACTCATCTTT. Supplemented by reference TRDV3 and TRDJ1, the full variable domain reads CDKVTQSSPDQTVASGSEVVLLCTYDTVYSNPDLFWYRIRPDYSFQFVFYGDNSRSEGADFTQGRFSVKHILTQKAFHLVISPVRTEDSATYYCAAWEFPEVGDTSFTDKLIFGKGTRVTVEP.

In its sample, this clone was seen a few times. TCRdb attributes to this sequence the protein of a much larger clone, which differs from the DNA translation at residue 8; a read error is likely, and the protein displayed is translated from the DNA. The chain's CDR3 is CALGLTWVLGEDRVTDKLIF. For the CDR3, the DNA is TGTGCTCTTGGGTTAACCTGGGTACTGGGGGAAGATAGAGTGACCGATAAACTCATCTTT. The J gene is TRDJ1, the V gene TRDV1; 9 nucleotides agree with TRDD3. The CDR3 runs to 20 residues. V trimming: 5 bases; J trimming: 2 bases; junction bases outside the gene matches: 21. Looked up from germline, CDR1 is TSWWSYY and CDR2 is QGS.

On this clone: This probably arose from a read error, given a far larger clone one base away. Other DNA sequences in this sample translate to the same CDR3. The CDR3 loop reads CACDTVPLGILGTDKLIF. CDR3 DNA: TGTGCCTGCGACACCGTTCCGCTGGGGATATTGGGCACCGATAAACTCATCTTT. This rearrangement joins TRDV2 to TRDJ1; TRDD3 matches 7 bases. Germline-derived CDR1 and CDR2 are GEAIGNYY and EKD. The CDR3 loop spans 18 amino acids.

Within the sample, this clone is medium-sized (0.01 to 0.1%). This sequence is one base from a far larger clone and is likely a read error. The sample carries other DNA sequences with the same CDR3. The chain recombines TRDV2 with TRDJ1; the D is unclear. This CDR3 spans 19 amino acids. Germline V lookup: CDR1 GEAIGNYY, CDR2 EKD. V lost 3 bases to trimming and J lost 0 bases, with 25 bases between them. CDR3 in amino acids: CACDPLRPGTRSYTDKLIF. Here the CDR3 DNA reads TGTGCCTGTGACCCGCTTCGGCCAGGTACTCGCTCATACACCGATAAACTCATCTTT.

This clone appeared a few times. V is TRDV1 and J is TRDJ1, with 11 bases identical to TRDD3. The ends lost 5 bases at V and 10 bases at J; junction bases unmatched: 18. This CDR3 has 17 amino acids. Per the germline V gene, CDR1 is TSWWSYY and CDR2 is QGS. The CDR3 protein is CALGTRLLILGDRALIF. The CDR3 nucleotides are TGTGCTCTTGGGACTCGCTTGCTTATACTGGGGGATAGGGCACTCATCTTT.

This clone was found a few times. TCRdb lists the protein of a much larger clone for this DNA, which differs at residue 8, so this is likely a read error; the protein given here is translated from the DNA itself. This sequence joins TRDV1 and TRDJ1; TRDD3 matches 9 bases. V dropped 5 bases and J dropped 0; count of bases not matched to a gene: 28. CDR3 length: 23 residues. Germline CDR1 TSWWSYY, CDR2 QGS. In nucleotides, the CDR3 is TGTGCTCTTGGGAGACCTAGAAACTATCTCCACCTGGACGGGGGATACTACACCGATAAACTCATCTTT. It is translated as CALGRPRNYLHLDGGYYTDKLIF.

This clone was found a few times. A far larger clone lies a single base away; this is likely a read error. Here the CDR3 reads CAFKRVGGTDKLIF. As DNA, the CDR3 is TGTGCCTTTAAGAGGGTGGGGGGCACCGATAAACTCATCTTT. The chain has TRDV3 and TRDJ1; tentative D call: TRDD3 (6 bases). Germline lookup yields CDR1 TVYSNPD and CDR2 GDNSRS (reference sequence). The CDR3 is 14 amino acids. Trimming cost V 1 base and J 1 base, with 13 bases left between them.